A selection of T cell receptor beta chains follows, all from one sample in a study of blood T cell repertoires in COVID-19. Some clones are missing from TCRdb's copy, which holds only in-frame ones; the method was immunoSEQ multiplex PCR. Among some 340,000 clones listed, more than 90% were seen once. The sample consisted of PBMCs or T cells enriched from blood (not recorded which). These receptors all stem from a woman in her 30s who had been exposed to COVID-19. Each CDR3 is given with its conserved first and last residue. Each record gives: V gene, D gene, J gene, CDR3 DNA, CDR3 protein. D genes are given only for firm matches.

TRBV18	TRBD1	TRBJ2-7	TGTGCCAGCTCACCTGAGCGCGGGACAGGGCTTTTCTACGAGCAGTACTTC	CASSPERGTGLFYEQYF
TRBV11-1	NA	TRBJ2-1	TGTGCCAGCAGCTTCCGGCGGGACTTGTCCTACAATGAGCAGTTCTTC	CASSFRRDLSYNEQFF
TRBV7-2	NA	TRBJ1-2	TGTGCCAGCAGCCCGCGCGCGGGGGCGGCCAACTATGGCTACACCTTC	CASSPRAGAANYGYTF
TRBV18	NA	TRBJ1-4	TGTGCCAGCTCACCACAGGGAGGGGATGAAAAACTGTTTTTT	CASSPQGGDEKLFF
TRBV12-3/TRBV12-4	TRBD1	TRBJ1-2	TGTGCCAGCACCACAGGGGTTTCGCAGGGCTACACCTTC	CASTTGVSQGYTF
TRBV6-5	NA	TRBJ1-2	TGTGCCAGTACCCTACTTAGCTTCTCCCATGGCTACACCTTC	CASTLLSFSHGYTF
TRBV20-1	NA	TRBJ2-6	TGCAGTGCTAGTGGCGGGTCTGGGGCCAACGTCCTGACTTTC	CSASGGSGANVLTF
TRBV5-1	NA	TRBJ2-2	TGCGCCAGCAGCTTGGCCCCCAGTTACACCGGGGAGCTGTTTTTT	CASSLAPSYTGELFF
TRBV7-2	TRBD1	TRBJ1-5	TGTGCCAGCAGCTTAATTGGGACAGGCCTCAATCAGCCCCAGCATTTT	CASSLIGTGLNQPQHF
TRBV12-3/TRBV12-4	NA	TRBJ1-1	TGTGCCAGCAGTTTCATGGCGAACACTGAAGCTTTCTTT	CASSFMANTEAFF
TRBV11-2	TRBD1	TRBJ2-6	TGTGCCAGCAGCTTAGGGAGACAGGGGGCTGGGGCCAACGTCCTGACTTTC	CASSLGRQGAGANVLTF
TRBV27	TRBD1	TRBJ1-2	TGTGCCAGCAGCCCCACAGGGGGCGCTTTAGGCTACACCTTC	CASSPTGGALGYTF